The 29 T cell receptor beta chains below come from one sample, sequenced in a study of identical twins. TCRdb reanalysed the 5' RACE reads using MiXCR and keeps one entry per CDR3 protein. Among more than 1.5 million distinct CDR3 sequences, under 35% were seen once, and the ten largest hold about 0.25%. Sequenced material: cord blood. The receptors originated from a newborn girl in good health.

The J gene is TRBJ1-5, the V gene TRBV20-1, with 11 nucleotides matching TRBD1. With V trimmed by 1 base and J by 3 bases, 2 bases remained unmatched. The CDR3 has 15 amino acids. CDR1 DFQATT and CDR2 SNEGSKA come from the germline V gene (reference sequence). The CDR3: CSARGTGGSNQPQHF. The DNA for the CDR3 is TGCAGTGCTAGAGGGACAGGGGGCTCCAATCAGCCCCAGCATTTT.

This chain links TRBV12-3 or TRBV12-4 with TRBJ1-3; no reliable D call. The CDR3 extends over 13 amino acids. V was pared by 7 bases and J by 4 bases, with 11 bases between. The CDR3 region has the DNA TGTGCCAGCACCTTTCAGCCGGGAAACACCATATATTTT. Amino acids: CASTFQPGNTIYF.

This clonotype came up a few times. This rearrangement joins TRBV12-3 or TRBV12-4 to TRBJ1-2; D ambiguous. Trimming left V 6 bases short and J 6 bases short, with 17 bases between. The CDR3 totals 14 residues. CDR3 protein: CASSPRGDRNGYTF. The CDR3 nucleotides read TGTGCCAGCAGCCCGCGCGGGGATCGAAATGGCTACACCTTC.

The V call is TRBV24-1, the J call TRBJ2-1, with TRBD2 identical over 9 bases. The CDR3 has 16 residues. The V segment lost 4 bases and the J segment 3 bases; nucleotides outside the gene matches: 6. Germline lookup yields CDR1 KGHDR and CDR2 SFDVKD. CDR3 coding DNA: TGTGCCACCAGTGAGAGGACTAGCGTGTTCTACAATGAGCAGTTCTTC. Its translation is CATSERTSVFYNEQFF.

This chain joins TRBV20-1 and TRBJ1-6; 8 nucleotides agree with TRBD1. Germline assignment: CDR1 DFQATT and CDR2 SNEGSKA (reference sequence). The CDR3 consists of 14 residues. V shed 6 bases, J shed 7 bases, and the junction held 8 bases outside the gene matches. CDR3 coding DNA: TGCAGTGCCCCGCGGACAGGGTTGAATTCACCCCTCCACTTT. Encoded protein: CSAPRTGLNSPLHF.

The chain uses TRBV11-2 and TRBJ2-2; no firm D call. The V end was cut by 3 bases, the J end by 4 bases, with 15 bases between. This CDR3 is 16 amino acids long. Germline V gene sequence: CDR1 SGHAT, CDR2 FQNNGV. CDR3 DNA sequence: TGTGCCAGCAGCTTGGCGTTTTTTGTCGGCACCGGGGAGCTGTTTTTT. Residues: CASSLAFFVGTGELFF.

The chain joins TRBV5-1 to TRBJ2-1; 12 positions match TRBD2. The V gene's germline CDR1 is SGHRS and CDR2 YFSETQ. CDR3 length: 16 residues. The ends lost 1 base at V and 9 bases at J; junction bases unmatched: 8. CDR3: CASSLIRLAGGSEQFF. CDR3 nucleotides: TGCGCCAGCAGCTTGATACGGCTAGCGGGAGGGAGTGAGCAGTTCTTC. The whole variable domain, remainder taken from reference TRBV5-1 and TRBJ2-1, is KAGVTQTPRYLIKTRGQQVTLSCSPISGHRSVSWYQQTPGQGLQFLFEYFSETQRNKGNFPGRFSGRQFSNSRSEMNVSTLELGDSALYLCASSLIRLAGGSEQFFGPGTRLTVL.

This clonotype was counted only a few times. The chain links TRBV27 to TRBJ2-1; 12 bases are a match to TRBD2. The junction had 3 bases not matched to a gene; V was cut back by 3 bases and J by 6 bases. The CDR3 runs 15 residues. Germline V gene lookup returns CDR1 MNHEY and CDR2 SMNVEV (reference sequence). CDR3 sequence reads: CASSFRGLAGNEQFF. CDR3 sequence (DNA): TGTGCCAGCAGTTTTAGGGGACTAGCGGGCAATGAGCAGTTCTTC.

This clonotype was observed a few times. The rearrangement links TRBV28 to TRBJ2-3; 8 bases agree with TRBD1. Germline CDR1 reads MDHEN; CDR2 reads SYDVKM. This CDR3 region has 14 residues. Trimming removed 6 bases from V and 1 base from J; junction bases left unmatched: 3. CDR3 sequence (DNA): TGTGCCAGCAGACAGGGGGGCCGCACAGATACGCAGTATTTT. Its translation is CASRQGGRTDTQYF.

This clonotype was counted only a few times. This chain connects TRBV11-2 to TRBJ1-6; D is undetermined. V was pared by 5 bases and J by 13 bases, with 12 bases between. This CDR3 is built from 12 residues. CDR1 and CDR2 from the germline V gene are SGHAT and FQNNGV. For the CDR3, the DNA is TGTGCCAGCAGCCCTACGAAACGCCCCCTCCACTTT. This codes for CASSPTKRPLHF.

V usage is TRBV24-1 and J usage is TRBJ2-3; possibly TRBD2 for D (5 bases). In germline, CDR1 is KGHDR, CDR2 SFDVKD. V dropped 1 base and J dropped 2 bases, with 12 bases sitting between them. The CDR3 length is 16 residues. In nucleotides, the CDR3 is TGTGCCACCAGTGATTTTACGGACGGGGACACAGATACGCAGTATTTT. Translated, it gives CATSDFTDGDTDTQYF.

This clonotype was found a few times. The chain recombines TRBV24-1 with TRBJ2-2; no clear D gene. The germline V gene encodes CDR1 KGHDR and CDR2 SFDVKD. This CDR3 is 13 amino acids long. Trimming removed 5 bases at V and 7 bases at J, with 10 bases between. CDR3: CATSVVRHGELFF. Here the CDR3 DNA reads TGTGCCACCAGTGTCGTACGCCACGGGGAGCTGTTTTTT.

The rearrangement links TRBV25-1 to TRBJ1-6; 10 nucleotides agree with TRBD1. Germline V gives CDR1 MGHDK, CDR2 SYGVNS. The J segment lost 11 bases and the V segment lost 2 bases, leaving 6 bases of the junction unmatched. The CDR3 totals 15 residues. CDR3 DNA: TGTGCCAGCAGTGAAGTGACAGGGGGCAGTCCACCCCTCCACTTT. Translating gives CASSEVTGGSPPLHF.

This chain connects TRBV30 to TRBJ2-2; D not certain. The germline V and J ends were trimmed by 3 bases and 0 bases, with 8 bases remaining between them. Germline lookup yields CDR1 GTSNPN and CDR2 SVGIG (reference sequence). This CDR3 is built from 14 residues. In DNA, the CDR3 is TGTGCCTGGAGGCCAGGCCCGAACACCGGGGAGCTGTTTTTT. It specifies CAWRPGPNTGELFF.

This chain uses TRBV6-1 with TRBJ1-4; unclear D gene. CDR1 MNHNS and CDR2 SASEGT come from the germline V gene. The ends were cut back, 2 bases at V and 3 bases at J, with 7 bases in the middle. The CDR3 totals 14 residues. Here the CDR3 DNA reads TGTGCCAGCAGTGAACGTGAATCTAATGAAAAACTGTTTTTT. This translates into CASSERESNEKLFF.

This clonotype has at least ten counts. This chain connects TRBV21-1 to TRBJ2-7; the listed D gene, TRBD2, was not tested against the DNA. TRBV21-1 is a listed pseudogene. This CDR3 has 14 residues. DNA of the CDR3: TGTGCCAGCAGCGCTGGGACGAGCTCCTACGAGCAGTACTTC. It encodes CASSAGTSSYEQYF.

There are many counts of this clonotype. V is TRBV10-3 and J is TRBJ2-7; no clear D gene. The CDR3 totals 8 residues. Germline V gene sequence: CDR1 ENHRY, CDR2 SYGVKD. V was cut by 10 bases and J by 3 bases, with 1 base left in between. CDR3 nucleotides: TGTGCCAGCTACGAGCAGTACTTC. Protein: CASYEQYF.

In this sample, this clonotype turned up a few times. The gene calls are TRBV18 and TRBJ2-5, with D perhaps matching TRBD1 or TRBD2 (5 bases each). V lost 3 bases, J lost 4 bases, and 9 bases lay in between. This CDR3 is built from 13 residues. Germline V gene data show CDR1 as KGHSH and CDR2 as LQKENI. CDR3 loop: CASSPSGAETQYF. The CDR3, as DNA: TGTGCCAGCTCACCTTCCGGGGCAGAGACCCAGTACTTC.

This clonotype has a handful of counts. The CDR3 coding sequence is TGTGCCAGCAGTGAAGTAGGGCGGCCCAAAAACATTCAGTACTTC. Translated: CASSEVGRPKNIQYF. The chain couples TRBV2 to TRBJ2-7, with unresolved D. The J call is doubtful: the DNA matches TRBJ2-4 better. There are 15 residues in the CDR3. In germline, CDR1 is SNHLY, CDR2 FYNNEI.

Worth noting for this clonotype: The junction differs from germline at one of its ends, possibly a read error. V usage is TRBV6-5 and J usage is TRBJ2-5, with a weak D call TRBD2 (7 bases). Per germline, CDR1 MNHEY and CDR2 SVGAGI. The CDR3 extends over 15 amino acids. The CDR3 reads CASGYNQGRVETQYF. The CDR3 nucleotides read TGTGCCAGCGGTTACAACCAGGGGAGGGTAGAGACCCAGTACTTC.

The table lists this clonotype with a few counts. The chain carries TRBV5-1 and TRBJ2-1; D is perhaps TRBD1 (6 bases). Trimming removed 0 bases from V and 4 bases from J, with 11 bases in between. CDR1 and CDR2 (germline): SGHRS, YFSETQ. This CDR3 is built from 15 residues. The CDR3 here is CASSLGQGQYNEQFF. The CDR3 DNA sequence: TGCGCCAGCAGCTTGGGCCAGGGGCAGTACAATGAGCAGTTCTTC.

Note on this clonotype: An end of the junction does not agree with germline; a read error may underlie this. The chain combines TRBV4-2 with TRBJ1-6; 7 nucleotides match TRBD1. CDR1 is LGHNA and CDR2 is YNFKEQ in the germline V gene. The CDR3 loop spans 13 amino acids. CDR3 protein: CASSPRQGGPPHF. CDR3 DNA: TGTGCCAGCAGCCCGCGACAGGGAGGACCCCCCCACTTT.

This chain uses TRBV5-1 with TRBJ2-1; possible D gene TRBD1, 6 bases. The CDR3 runs 15 residues. Per germline, CDR1 SGHRS and CDR2 YFSETQ. V gave up 3 bases and J gave up 4 bases, with 14 bases separating them. The CDR3, as DNA: TGCGCCAGCAGCTCAAAAACAGGGAAATACAATGAGCAGTTCTTC. Translating it yields CASSSKTGKYNEQFF. Supplemented by reference TRBV5-1 and TRBJ2-1, the full variable domain reads KAGVTQTPRYLIKTRGQQVTLSCSPISGHRSVSWYQQTPGQGLQFLFEYFSETQRNKGNFPGRFSGRQFSNSRSEMNVSTLELGDSALYLCASSSKTGKYNEQFFGPGTRLTVL.

The chain has TRBV29-1 and TRBJ2-2, with D hard to call. The V gene lost 4 bases and the J gene lost 1 base, with 10 bases spanning the gap. This CDR3 comprises 14 residues. The germline V gene encodes CDR1 SQVTM and CDR2 ANQGSEA. As DNA, the CDR3 is TGCAGCGTTGTCAGGTCTTTGAACACCGGGGAGCTGTTTTTT. Translated: CSVVRSLNTGELFF.

The gene calls are TRBV15 and TRBJ2-7; 7 nucleotides match TRBD1. Germline values: CDR1 LNHNV, CDR2 YYDKDF (reference sequence). With 2 bases clipped from V and 4 bases from J, the junction kept 8 bases outside the gene matches. This CDR3 is built from 15 residues. The CDR3: CATSRYRDSSYEQYF. CDR3 in DNA: TGTGCCACCAGCAGATACCGGGACAGCTCGTACGAGCAGTACTTC.

This clonotype was picked up many times. The rearrangement uses TRBV12-3 or TRBV12-4 and TRBJ2-1, with D unresolved. Trimming cost V 9 bases and J 4 bases, with 16 bases left between them. The CDR3 is 14 residues long. The CDR3 coding sequence is TGTGCCAGTGGTAGAGATCCGACGTACAATGAGCAGTTCTTC. The encoded protein is CASGRDPTYNEQFF.

Details on this clonotype: At one of its ends the junction is not consistent with the germline gene, which may arise from a read error. The rearrangement links TRBV29-1 to TRBJ2-7; D perhaps matches TRBD1 (6 bases). This CDR3 is built from 13 residues. From germline, CDR1 is SQVTM and CDR2 ANQGSEA. The CDR3 protein is CSVRGIQAYERYF. CDR3 bases: TGCAGCGTTAGGGGGATTCAGGCCTACGAGCGGTACTTC.

The V call is TRBV27, the J call TRBJ2-7; D gene uncertain. Germline CDR1 MNHEY, CDR2 SMNVEV (reference sequence). V gave up 1 base and J gave up 5 bases, with 12 bases separating them. The CDR3 is 14 residues long. CDR3 nucleotides: TGTGCCAGCAGTTTATGGCCGCCAACCGACGAGCAGTACTTC. It yields the protein CASSLWPPTDEQYF.

Concerning this clonotype: This clone may be a read error of a much larger clone one base away. This sequence joins TRBV12-3 or TRBV12-4 and TRBJ2-7; TRBD1 aligns across 11 bases. V shed 8 bases, J shed 2 bases, and the junction held 8 bases outside the gene matches. This CDR3 is built from 15 residues. CDR3 sequence reads: CASGYGQGATYEQYF. CDR3 nucleotides: TGTGCCAGCGGTTACGGACAGGGGGCAACCTACGAGCAGTACTTC.